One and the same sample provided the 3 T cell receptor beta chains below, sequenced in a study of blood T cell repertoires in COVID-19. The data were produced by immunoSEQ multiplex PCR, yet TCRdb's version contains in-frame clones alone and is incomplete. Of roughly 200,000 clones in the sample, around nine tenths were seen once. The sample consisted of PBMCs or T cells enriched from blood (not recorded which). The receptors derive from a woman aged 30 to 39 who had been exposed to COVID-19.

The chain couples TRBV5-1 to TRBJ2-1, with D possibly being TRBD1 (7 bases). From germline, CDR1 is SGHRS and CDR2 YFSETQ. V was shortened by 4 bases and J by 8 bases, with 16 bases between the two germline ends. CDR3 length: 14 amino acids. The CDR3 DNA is TGCGCCAGCAGCGGCGGGGACAGCCTCGATGAGCAGTTCTTC. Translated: CASSGGDSLDEQFF.

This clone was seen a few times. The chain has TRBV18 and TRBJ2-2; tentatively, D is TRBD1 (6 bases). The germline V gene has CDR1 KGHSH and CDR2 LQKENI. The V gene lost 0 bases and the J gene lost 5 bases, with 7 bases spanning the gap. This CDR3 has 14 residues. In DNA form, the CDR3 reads TGTGCCAGCTCACCACCAAGGGGGACCGGGGAGCTGTTTTTT. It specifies CASSPPRGTGELFF.

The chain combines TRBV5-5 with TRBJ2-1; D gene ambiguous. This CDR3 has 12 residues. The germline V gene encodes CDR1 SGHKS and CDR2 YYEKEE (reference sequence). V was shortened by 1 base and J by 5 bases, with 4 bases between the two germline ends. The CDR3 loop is CASSLTDNEQFF. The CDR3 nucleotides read TGTGCCAGCAGCTTGACGGACAATGAGCAGTTCTTC.